This T cell receptor beta chain was obtained from a study of a mutant IDH1 vaccine in newly diagnosed glioma. Overall study: Treated individuals were 62.5% male and roughly 40% female, averaging approximately 40 years of age. Previous care, which was radiotherapy, temozolomide, or both, most often involved both.

Assay: immunoSEQ multiplex PCR; the TCRdb copy retains only in-frame clones and omits some. The sample contains 82,000 or so clones, 65% to 90% of which appear only once. Time point indicated: week 23, last vaccination. Alongside topical imiquimod, each dose of vaccine comprised 300 ug of mutant IDH1 20-mer peptide. The donors had new WHO grade 3 or 4 astrocytomas; these were IDH1-mutant and ATRX-lost. About this clone itself: The antigen is not known.

Trimming left V 3 bases short and J 0 bases short, with 3 bases between. CDR1 is KGHSH and CDR2 is LQKENI in the germline V gene. CDR3 size: 13 residues. The sequencing used PBMCs, collected from a glioma patient whose treatment included an IDH1 peptide vaccine. The sequence derives from a man in his thirties or forties with glioma. Some clones in this sample may be carry-over from other donors' samples. The chain is built from TRBV18 and TRBJ1-5; D ambiguous. CDR3 sequence: CASSPYSNQPQHF. Written as DNA, the CDR3 is TGTGCCAGCTCACCTTATAGCAATCAGCCCCAGCATTTT.